Listed below are T cell receptor beta chains from one sample, sequenced in a study of blood T cell repertoires in COVID-19. The repertoire was sequenced with immunoSEQ multiplex PCR; TCRdb's copy has only in-frame clones and lacks some. Altogether roughly 80,000 clones are present, roughly nine tenths being singletons, with the ten largest covering approximately 15%. What was sequenced was peripheral blood. These receptors came from a man older than 75 in a cohort sampled during active COVID-19. Both conserved end residues are part of each CDR3. A D gene is named only where the DNA matches it firmly. Expanded clones get a size class; other rows say once, few or many, or leave the size out.

J: TRBJ1-2
size: .
D: .
V: TRBV20-1
CDR3: CSASLGASGYGYTF
DNA: TGCAGTGCTAGTCTAGGGGCCTCTGGCTATGGCTACACCTTC

J: TRBJ1-2
size: .
D: TRBD1
V: TRBV7-9
CDR3: CASSLKTGGTGYTF
DNA: TGTGCCAGCAGCCTCAAGACAGGGGGGACTGGCTACACCTTC

J: TRBJ1-6
size: .
D: .
V: TRBV7-2
CDR3: CASSLAEYNSPLHF
DNA: TGTGCCAGCAGCTTAGCCGAGTACAATTCACCCCTCCACTTT

J: TRBJ1-2
size: .
D: .
V: TRBV18
CDR3: CASSPSQGGYGYTF
DNA: TGTGCCAGCTCACCATCGCAGGGTGGCTATGGCTACACCTTC

J: TRBJ2-3
size: .
D: .
V: TRBV24-1
CDR3: CATSQPPGDTQYF
DNA: TGTGCCACCAGTCAACCCCCCGGGGATACGCAGTATTTT

J: TRBJ2-3
size: .
D: TRBD2
V: TRBV6-5
CDR3: CASTSGGDTDTQYF
DNA: TGTGCCAGCACTAGCGGGGGCGACACAGATACGCAGTATTTT

J: TRBJ1-2
size: .
D: TRBD1
V: TRBV9
CDR3: CASSVDGTGTYGYTF
DNA: TGTGCCAGCAGCGTTGACGGGACAGGGACCTATGGCTACACCTTC

J: TRBJ2-2
size: .
D: .
V: TRBV6-5
CDR3: CASRGAGELFF
DNA: TGTGCCAGCAGGGGCGCCGGGGAGCTGTTTTTT

J: TRBJ1-1
size: .
D: TRBD1
V: TRBV5-1
CDR3: CASSWTGGAGNTEAFF
DNA: TGCGCCAGCAGCTGGACAGGGGGCGCTGGGAACACTGAAGCTTTCTTT

J: TRBJ2-6
size: .
D: .
V: TRBV6-5
CDR3: CASSYGGAGANVLTF
DNA: TGTGCCAGCAGTTACGGGGGCGCTGGGGCCAACGTCCTGACTTTC

J: TRBJ2-3
size: once
D: TRBD1
V: TRBV28
CDR3: CASSSWNRGFTDTQYF
DNA: TGTGCCAGCAGTTCCTGGAACAGGGGGTTCACAGATACGCAGTATTTT

J: TRBJ1-2
size: .
D: .
V: TRBV2
CDR3: CASSPNPHGYTF
DNA: TGTGCCAGCAGTCCTAACCCTCATGGCTACACCTTC

J: TRBJ2-2
size: .
D: .
V: TRBV9
CDR3: CASSVEQGGTNTGELFF
DNA: TGTGCCAGCAGCGTAGAGCAGGGGGGTACGAACACCGGGGAGCTGTTTTTT

J: TRBJ1-2
size: few
D: .
V: TRBV28
CDR3: CASSSPGTPQGYTF
DNA: TGTGCCAGCAGTTCGCCGGGAACCCCTCAGGGCTACACCTTC

J: TRBJ1-1
size: .
D: TRBD1
V: TRBV13
CDR3: CASSPTHRGPTEAFF
DNA: TGTGCCAGCAGCCCGACCCACAGGGGACCCACTGAAGCTTTCTTT

J: TRBJ2-7
size: .
D: TRBD1
V: TRBV5-1
CDR3: CASRGGKYEQYF
DNA: TGCGCCAGCAGAGGGGGCAAGTACGAGCAGTACTTC

J: TRBJ1-4
size: once
D: TRBD1
V: TRBV9
CDR3: CASSVGTGGEKLFF
DNA: TGTGCCAGCAGCGTCGGGACAGGGGGTGAAAAACTGTTTTTT

J: TRBJ2-1
size: once
D: TRBD2
V: TRBV19
CDR3: CASSIPGLAGGEQFF
DNA: TGTGCCAGTAGTATACCTGGGCTAGCGGGGGGTGAGCAGTTCTTC

J: TRBJ1-5
size: .
D: .
V: TRBV28
CDR3: CASSFPRDNQPQHF
DNA: TGTGCCAGCAGCTTCCCCCGGGACAATCAGCCCCAGCATTTT

J: TRBJ1-3
size: .
D: .
V: TRBV5-1
CDR3: CASSRTPGKGNTIYF
DNA: TGCGCCAGCAGCCGGACTCCCGGAAAAGGAAACACCATATATTTT

J: TRBJ2-5
size: .
D: TRBD1
V: TRBV5-1
CDR3: CASSIQGAETQYF
DNA: TGCGCCAGCAGCATCCAGGGGGCTGAGACCCAGTACTTC

J: TRBJ2-3
size: once
D: TRBD2
V: TRBV28
CDR3: CATGGTSGVLDTQYF
DNA: TGTGCCACGGGAGGGACTAGCGGGGTTTTAGATACGCAGTATTTT

J: TRBJ2-5
size: .
D: .
V: TRBV11-2
CDR3: CASSETQGTPQYF
DNA: TGTGCCAGCAGCGAAACACAGGGGACTCCTCAGTACTTC

J: TRBJ2-1
size: .
D: TRBD2
V: TRBV7-9
CDR3: CASSPGGPLNEQFF
DNA: TGTGCCAGCAGCCCGGGGGGGCCGCTCAATGAGCAGTTCTTC

J: TRBJ1-1
size: few
D: .
V: TRBV3-1/TRBV3-2
CDR3: CASREGTTPWNTEAFF
DNA: TGTGCCAGCAGAGAAGGGACAACCCCCTGGAACACTGAAGCTTTCTTT

J: TRBJ1-3
size: .
D: .
V: TRBV18
CDR3: CASSPPGGTSGNTIYF
DNA: TGTGCCAGCTCACCCCCCGGGGGGACTTCTGGAAACACCATATATTTT

J: TRBJ2-2
size: .
D: .
V: TRBV12-3/TRBV12-4
CDR3: CASSPNTGELFF
DNA: TGTGCCAGCAGTCCAAACACCGGGGAGCTGTTTTTT

J: TRBJ2-1
size: .
D: .
V: TRBV11-2
CDR3: CASSFSLGQGPYNEQFF
DNA: TGTGCCAGCAGCTTTTCACTTGGGCAGGGCCCCTACAATGAGCAGTTCTTC

J: TRBJ2-1
size: once
D: .
V: TRBV25-1
CDR3: CASSGSPNNEQFF
DNA: TGTGCCAGCAGTGGGAGCCCAAACAATGAGCAGTTCTTC

J: TRBJ1-6
size: .
D: TRBD1
V: TRBV27
CDR3: CASRPTGGSNSPLHF
DNA: TGTGCCAGCAGGCCCACAGGGGGAAGTAATTCACCCCTCCACTTT

J: TRBJ1-2
size: .
D: TRBD1
V: TRBV3-1/TRBV3-2
CDR3: CASSQPTGVGSDGYTF
DNA: TGTGCCAGCAGCCAACCGACAGGGGTGGGGAGCGATGGCTACACCTTC

J: TRBJ2-3
size: .
D: TRBD2
V: TRBV2
CDR3: CASSDGGDTDTQYF
DNA: TGTGCCAGCAGTGACGGGGGGGACACAGATACGCAGTATTTT

J: TRBJ2-1
size: .
D: TRBD2
V: TRBV7-9
CDR3: CACRRDSPGGRYNEQFF
DNA: TGTGCCTGCAGGAGGGATTCTCCGGGGGGACGGTACAATGAGCAGTTCTTC